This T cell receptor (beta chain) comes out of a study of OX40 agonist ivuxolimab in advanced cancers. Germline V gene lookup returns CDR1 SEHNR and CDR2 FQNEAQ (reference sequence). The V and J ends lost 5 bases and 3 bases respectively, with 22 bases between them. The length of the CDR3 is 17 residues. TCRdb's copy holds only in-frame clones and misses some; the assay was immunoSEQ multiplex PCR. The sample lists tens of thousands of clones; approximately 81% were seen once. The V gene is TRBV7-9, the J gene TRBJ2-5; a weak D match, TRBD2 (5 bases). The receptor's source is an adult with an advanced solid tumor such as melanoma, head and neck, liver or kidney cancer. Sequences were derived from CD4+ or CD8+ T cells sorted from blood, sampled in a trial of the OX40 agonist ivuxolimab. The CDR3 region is CASSLAVGEEGEETQYF. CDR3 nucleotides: TGTGCCAGCAGCCTCGCTGTCGGTGAAGAGGGAGAAGAGACCCAGTACTTC.